Sequencing of this TCR beta chain was carried out in a study of human T cells and chemical hapten exposure. This clonotype was seen repeatedly, ten times or more. Its antigen remains unidentified. This CDR3 region has 18 residues. The authors' processing: Individual samples carried between about 23,224 and 750,000 TCRs, with 80,000 to 100,000 as the median. TCRdb reanalysed the RACE reads using MiXCR and keeps one entry per CDR3 protein. TCRdb's processing, not the authors' own work, is the source of the V and J calls. The sample has 120,000 or so distinct CDR3 sequences; about an eighth are singletons. Regarding the study as a whole: TCRs at a frequency above 1 in 1000 stayed unchanged with DPC sensitization.

As for time point: patch test 1, 2 weeks after DPC sensitization. Treatment here: therapeutic diphenylcyclopropenone sensitization with weekly scalp DPC. The gene calls are TRBV21-1 and TRBJ1-1; the DNA was not used to check the table's D call, TRBD1. TRBV21-1 is a pseudogene. The specimen comprised whole blood, sampled in connection with sensitization to the hapten diphenylcyclopropenone (DPC). This TCR came from a man aged 18 to 30 with alopecia areata. Some clones in this sample may be carry-over from other donors' samples. CDR3 residues: CASSKIPPREPLNTEAFF. In DNA form, the CDR3 reads TGTGCCAGCAGCAAAATACCCCCAAGGGAACCCCTGAACACTGAAGCTTTCTTT.